This T cell receptor (beta chain) was captured by sequencing in a study of blood T cell repertoires in COVID-19. Study-wide background: Material from acute and convalescent COVID-19 was sourced from the United States, Italy and Spain. T cells, B-cell-depleted T cells, or PBMCs provided the cDNA or gDNA that served as material.

Data came from immunoSEQ multiplex PCR; TCRdb stores just in-frame clones and leaves some out. The sample has around 100,000 clones; over 70% are singletons. Germline V lookup: CDR1 LGHDT, CDR2 YNNKEL (reference sequence). Trimming removed 1 base from V and 0 bases from J, with 7 bases in between. The CDR3 is made up of 16 amino acids. Sequenced: peripheral blood. This sequence joins TRBV3-1 (or the pseudogene TRBV3-2) and TRBJ2-6; D gene uncertain. The sequence was collected from a middle-aged man with acute or convalescent COVID-19. The CDR3 is CASSQVFGSGANVLTF. In nucleotides, the CDR3 is TGTGCCAGCAGCCAAGTATTCGGCTCTGGGGCCAACGTCCTGACTTTC.